This T cell receptor (beta chain) was captured in a study of blood T cell repertoires in COVID-19. Overall study context: The study drew acute and convalescent COVID-19 samples from the United States, Italy and Spain. T cells, B-cell-depleted T cells, or PBMCs provided the cDNA or gDNA that served as material.

Trimming took 5 bases from V and 9 from J, leaving 12 bases between them. Germline V gene data show CDR1 as SGHTS and CDR2 as YDEGEE. The CDR3 extends over 12 amino acids. Assay used: immunoSEQ multiplex PCR; TCRdb lists only in-frame clones, some missing. The table includes around 250,000 clones, 80% to 85% detected once. The chain carries TRBV5-8 and TRBJ2-1; D possibly corresponds to TRBD1 (6 bases). The sample was peripheral blood. This receptor was taken from a man in his fifties with active or convalescent COVID-19. The CDR3 bases are TGTGCCAGCAGTACCGGACAGCCTGAGCAGTTCTTC. Its protein product is CASSTGQPEQFF.